Below, 9 T cell receptor beta chains from the same sample are listed, as sequenced in a study of blood T cell repertoires in COVID-19. Sequenced by immunoSEQ multiplex PCR; TCRdb stores in-frame clones only, minus some. The sample holds roughly 250,000 clones, 87% seen once. The sequenced sample consisted of PBMCs or T cells enriched from blood (not recorded which). The receptors derive from a woman aged 25 to 45 with acute COVID-19.

This clone appeared once. The chain employs TRBV30 and TRBJ2-7; D gene uncertain. V lost 1 base and J 3 bases, leaving 4 bases between the germline ends. The germline V gene has CDR1 GTSNPN and CDR2 SVGIG (reference sequence). The CDR3 spans 11 residues. The CDR3 is CAWSARYEQYF. The CDR3 bases are TGTGCCTGGAGTGCGCGCTACGAGCAGTACTTC.

V gene TRBV7-9 combines with J gene TRBJ2-5, with TRBD1 identical over 8 bases. The V gene end was trimmed by 6 bases and the J gene end by 4 bases; junction bases not matched to a gene: 16. Germline CDR1 and CDR2: SEHNR and FQNEAQ (reference sequence). The CDR3 is 17 residues long. Here the CDR3 reads CASRPGQADPWRETQYF. The CDR3 DNA sequence: TGTGCCAGCAGACCGGGACAGGCTGACCCCTGGCGAGAGACCCAGTACTTC.

This clone was seen a handful of times. This chain connects TRBV15 to TRBJ2-1; no firm D call. The germline V gene has CDR1 LNHNV and CDR2 YYDKDF (reference sequence). The V end was cut by 6 bases, the J end by 0 bases, with 18 bases between. The CDR3 runs to 17 residues. The CDR3 DNA is TGTGCCACCAGTAGCCCCGAAAGCATAACCTCCTACAATGAGCAGTTCTTC. This translates into CATSSPESITSYNEQFF.

The chain uses TRBV30 and TRBJ1-5; 8 bases line up with TRBD1. CDR1 and CDR2 (germline): GTSNPN, SVGIG (reference sequence). V trimming: 0 bases; J trimming: 4 bases; junction bases outside the gene matches: 8. The CDR3 runs 16 residues. This CDR3 is CAWSVRATGGNQPQHF. CDR3 nucleotides: TGTGCCTGGAGTGTACGGGCCACAGGGGGTAATCAGCCCCAGCATTTT.

The chain links TRBV19 to TRBJ2-7; 8 nucleotides agree with TRBD2. The length of the CDR3 is 14 residues. Germline V gives CDR1 LNHDA, CDR2 SQIVND (reference sequence). Unmatched junction bases numbered 1, after V lost 1 base and J lost 2 bases. The CDR3 bases are TGTGCCAGTAGTATAGCGGGAGGGCCCTACGAGCAGTACTTC. This sequence encodes CASSIAGGPYEQYF.

About this clone: No DNA is shown, since the ends of the CDR3 on it are uncertain; the CDR3 is the one TCRdb lists. The gene calls are TRBV5-5 and TRBJ1-6; the table's D call, TRBD1, has no DNA check behind it. Per germline, CDR1 SGHKS and CDR2 YYEKEE (reference sequence). Both ends counted, the CDR3 spans 16 residues. The CDR3 reads CASSILVGQYNSPLHF.

This clone was recorded a few times. The chain combines TRBV5-1 with TRBJ1-2, with 8 nucleotides matching TRBD1. Germline-derived CDR1 and CDR2 are SGHRS and YFSETQ. This CDR3 spans 14 amino acids. The trim removed 3 bases at V and 2 bases at J, leaving 3 bases unmatched. CDR3 DNA: TGCGCCAGCAGCTCAGGACAGGGAAACTATGGCTACACCTTC. Translated, it gives CASSSGQGNYGYTF.

This sequence joins TRBV2 and TRBJ1-6; the match to TRBD1 covers 7 bases. V was clipped by 1 base and J by 9 bases; unmatched bases: 6. The CDR3 totals 15 residues. CDR1 and CDR2 from the germline V gene are SNHLY and FYNNEI. DNA of the CDR3: TGTGCCAGCAGTGAAGTCCAGGGGGGAATTTCACCCCTCCACTTT. Its protein product is CASSEVQGGISPLHF. Full variable domain (remainder filled in from reference TRBV2 and TRBJ1-6): EPEVTQTPSHQVTQMGQEVILRCVPISNHLYFYWYRQILGQKVEFLVSFYNNEISEKSEIFDDQFSVERPDGSNFTLKIRSTKLEDSAMYFCASSEVQGGISPLHFGNGTRLTVT.

This clone was counted at least ten times. The V and J genes are TRBV12-5 and TRBJ1-3; D unresolved. The CDR3 is 17 residues long. The germline CDR1 and CDR2 sequences are LGHNT and FRNRAP. The germline V and J ends were trimmed by 7 bases and 2 bases, with 21 bases remaining between them. This chain's CDR3 is CASAYLESWEAGNTIYF. CDR3 DNA: TGTGCTAGTGCTTACTTGGAATCCTGGGAGGCTGGAAACACCATATATTTT.